The present T cell receptor (beta chain) was sequenced within a study of blood T cell repertoires in COVID-19. CDR3 length: 17 amino acids. Germline V gene data show CDR1 as MNHNS and CDR2 as SASEGT. V trimming: 2 bases; J trimming: 5 bases; junction bases outside the gene matches: 14. It was during active infection that Seattle patients were enrolled and then longitudinally followed. The authors' processing: Quantification of nucleated cells was approximated via reference gene primer amplification. Produced via immunoSEQ multiplex PCR; TCRdb's table is partial and in-frame only. The DNA gave D and trimming, while V, J and clone size come from that table. The sample consists of around 470,000 clones, 85% to 90% of them appearing once.

Specimen: peripheral blood. The genes are TRBV6-1 and TRBJ2-5, with 7 bases aligning to TRBD1. The receptor comes from a man between 18 and 35 years old with COVID-19, enrolled during active disease. Written as DNA, the CDR3 is TGTGCCAGCAGTGAACTACTCAGGGGGATTAAGGTGGAGACCCAGTACTTC. Translated: CASSELLRGIKVETQYF.